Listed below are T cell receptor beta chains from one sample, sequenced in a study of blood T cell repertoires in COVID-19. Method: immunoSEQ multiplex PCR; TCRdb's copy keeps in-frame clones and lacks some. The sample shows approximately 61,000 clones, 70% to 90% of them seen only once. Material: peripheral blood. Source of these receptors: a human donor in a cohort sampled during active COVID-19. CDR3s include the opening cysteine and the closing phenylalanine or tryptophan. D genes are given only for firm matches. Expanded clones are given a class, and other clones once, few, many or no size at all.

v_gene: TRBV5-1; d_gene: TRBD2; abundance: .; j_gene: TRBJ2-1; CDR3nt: TGCGCCAGCAGGGGGGGGTTCAATGAGCAGTTCTTC; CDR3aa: CASRGGFNEQFF
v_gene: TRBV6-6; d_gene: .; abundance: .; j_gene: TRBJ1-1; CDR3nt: TGTGCCAGCACTAACAGGGACCACACTGAAGCTTTCTTT; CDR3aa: CASTNRDHTEAFF
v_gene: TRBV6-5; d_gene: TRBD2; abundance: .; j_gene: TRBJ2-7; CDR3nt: TGTGCCAGCAGTTCCGAGCGGGACCCTCCCAACGAGCAGTACTTC; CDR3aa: CASSSERDPPNEQYF
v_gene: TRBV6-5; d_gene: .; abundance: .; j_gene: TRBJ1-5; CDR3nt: TGTGCCAGCATTTGGACAAATAGCAATCAGCCCCAGCATTTT; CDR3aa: CASIWTNSNQPQHF
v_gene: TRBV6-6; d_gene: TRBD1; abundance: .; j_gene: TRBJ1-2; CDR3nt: TGTGCCAGCAGGGACAACAGGGGCCATGGCTACACCTTC; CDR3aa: CASRDNRGHGYTF
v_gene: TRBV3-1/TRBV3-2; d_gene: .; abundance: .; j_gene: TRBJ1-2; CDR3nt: TGTGCCAGCAGCCAAGGACGGGACTATGGCTACACCTTC; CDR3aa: CASSQGRDYGYTF
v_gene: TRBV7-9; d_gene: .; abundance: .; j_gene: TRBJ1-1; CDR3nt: TGTGCCAGCAGCTCCGGGAACGGACGGAAAAACACTGAAGCTTTCTTT; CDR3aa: CASSSGNGRKNTEAFF
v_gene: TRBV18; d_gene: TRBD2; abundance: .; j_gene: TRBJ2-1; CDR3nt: TGTGCCAGCTCACCGGGACTAGCGGGAACAGGGGAGCAGTTCTTC; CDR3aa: CASSPGLAGTGEQFF
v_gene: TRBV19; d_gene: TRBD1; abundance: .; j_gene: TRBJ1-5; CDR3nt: TGTGCCAGTAGAATGGACAGGGACAATCAGCCCCAGCATTTT; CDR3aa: CASRMDRDNQPQHF
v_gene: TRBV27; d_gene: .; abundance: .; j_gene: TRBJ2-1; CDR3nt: TGTGCCAGCAGTTCCTTAGCGGCGCTCCGGTCGCAGTTCTTC; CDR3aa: CASSSLAALRSQFF
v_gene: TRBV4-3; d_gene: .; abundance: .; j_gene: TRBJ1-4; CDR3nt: TGCGCCAGCAGCCCGGAACAGGGTCGAGAAAAACTGTTTTTT; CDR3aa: CASSPEQGREKLFF
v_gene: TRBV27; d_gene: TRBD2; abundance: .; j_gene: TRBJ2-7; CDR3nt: TGTGCCAGCAGTTTGCGGGAGGGCTCCTACGAGCAGTACTTC; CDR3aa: CASSLREGSYEQYF
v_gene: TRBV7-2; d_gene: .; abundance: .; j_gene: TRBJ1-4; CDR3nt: TGTGCCAGCAGCTTTGACGGCCGACTGTCTAATGAAAAACTGTTTTTT; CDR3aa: CASSFDGRLSNEKLFF
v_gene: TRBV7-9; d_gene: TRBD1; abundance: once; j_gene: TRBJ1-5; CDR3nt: TGTGCCAGCAGCTTAGCTTGGGACAGGGGGCAAAACCAGCCCCAGCATTTT; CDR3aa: CASSLAWDRGQNQPQHF
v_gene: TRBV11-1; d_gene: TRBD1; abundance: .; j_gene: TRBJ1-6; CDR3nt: TGTGCCAGCAGCTTAAGAGGGGGCGAATCACCCCTCCACTTT; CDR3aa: CASSLRGGESPLHF
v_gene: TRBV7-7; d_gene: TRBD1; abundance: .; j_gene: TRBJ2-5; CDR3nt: TGTGCCAGCAGCCCCGCAGGACAGGGAACGGAGACCCAGTACTTC; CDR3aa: CASSPAGQGTETQYF
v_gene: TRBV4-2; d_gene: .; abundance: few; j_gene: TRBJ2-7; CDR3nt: TGTGCCAGCAGCCAAGACCCCGGTAGCGCCTCCTACGAGCAGTACTTC; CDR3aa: CASSQDPGSASYEQYF
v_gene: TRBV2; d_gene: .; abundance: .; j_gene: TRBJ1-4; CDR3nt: TGTGCCAGCAGGAGAGCAACTAATGAAAAACTGTTTTTT; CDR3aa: CASRRATNEKLFF
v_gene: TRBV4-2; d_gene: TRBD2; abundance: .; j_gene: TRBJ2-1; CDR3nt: TGTGCCAGCAGCCAAGTCATTGGCGGGAGTGGGGACAATGAGCAGTTCTTC; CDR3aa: CASSQVIGGSGDNEQFF
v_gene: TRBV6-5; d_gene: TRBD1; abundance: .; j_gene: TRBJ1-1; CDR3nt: TGTGCCAGCAGAGGATGGGACAGAGTGGCCACTGAAGCTTTCTTT; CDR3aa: CASRGWDRVATEAFF
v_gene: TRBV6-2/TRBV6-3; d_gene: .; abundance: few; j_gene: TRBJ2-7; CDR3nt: TGTGCCAGCAGTTACCCGACTCGTCCTCACCTCTTC; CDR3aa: CASSYPTRPHLF
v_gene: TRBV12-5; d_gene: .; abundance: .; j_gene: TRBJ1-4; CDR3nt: TGTGCTAGTGGTACCCTCCTGGGGCTGAAAGAAAAACTGTTTTTT; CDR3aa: CASGTLLGLKEKLFF
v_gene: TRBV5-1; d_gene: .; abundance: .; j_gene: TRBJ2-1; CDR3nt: TGCGCCACCCAAAGGGGGACTAACAATGAGCAGTTCTTC; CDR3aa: CATQRGTNNEQFF
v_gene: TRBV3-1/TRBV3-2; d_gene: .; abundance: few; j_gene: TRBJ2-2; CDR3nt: TGTGCCAGCAGCCACTTAGGAGCGAACACCGGGGAGCTGTTTTTT; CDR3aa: CASSHLGANTGELFF
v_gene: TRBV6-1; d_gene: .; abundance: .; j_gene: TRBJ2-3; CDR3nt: TGTGCCAGCAGTGACATACAGGGAGATACGCAGTATTTT; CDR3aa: CASSDIQGDTQYF
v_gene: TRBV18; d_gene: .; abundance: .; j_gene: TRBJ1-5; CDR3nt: TGTGCCAGCTCACCAGGACGGCAGGGAGGACAGCCCCAGCATTTT; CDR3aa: CASSPGRQGGQPQHF
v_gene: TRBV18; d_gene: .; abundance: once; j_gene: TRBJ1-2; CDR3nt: TGTGCCAGCTCACCGGTTATGATTGTAGGAGCTAACTATGGCTACACCTTC; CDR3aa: CASSPVMIVGANYGYTF
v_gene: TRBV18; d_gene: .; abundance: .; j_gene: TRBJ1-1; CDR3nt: TGTGCCAGCTCATCCCGGGGGACTGAAGCTTTCTTT; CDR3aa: CASSSRGTEAFF
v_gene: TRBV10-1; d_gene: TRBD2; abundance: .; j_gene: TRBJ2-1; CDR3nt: TGCGCCAGCAGTGAAAGCGGGGGGACAGTGGATGAGCAGTTCTTC; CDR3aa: CASSESGGTVDEQFF
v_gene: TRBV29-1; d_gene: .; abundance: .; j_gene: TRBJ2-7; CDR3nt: TGCAGCGTTGTAGGGTCGGGAGTCTACGAGCAGTACTTC; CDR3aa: CSVVGSGVYEQYF
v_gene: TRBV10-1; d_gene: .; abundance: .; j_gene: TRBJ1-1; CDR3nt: TGCGCCAGCAGTGAGGGCCGGCGGACTGAAGCTTTCTTT; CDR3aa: CASSEGRRTEAFF
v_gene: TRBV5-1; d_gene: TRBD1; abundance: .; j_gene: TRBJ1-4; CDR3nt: TGCGCCAGCAGCTTGGCGGGACAGGGGGCGAGTAATGAAAAACTGTTTTTT; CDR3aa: CASSLAGQGASNEKLFF
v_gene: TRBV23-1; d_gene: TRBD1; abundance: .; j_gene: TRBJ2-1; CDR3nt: TGCGCCAGCAGTCAATGGCTGGGACAGGGATACAATGAGCAGTTCTTC; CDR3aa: CASSQWLGQGYNEQFF
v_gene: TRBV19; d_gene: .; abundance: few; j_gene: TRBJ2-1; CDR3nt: TGTGCCAGTAGTGCTACAGGGTACCTAAATGAGCAGTTCTTC; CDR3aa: CASSATGYLNEQFF
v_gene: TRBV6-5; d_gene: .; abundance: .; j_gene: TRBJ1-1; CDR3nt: TGTGCCAGCAGTTACTCGAAGAGGGTTGCTACTGAAGCTTTCTTT; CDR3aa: CASSYSKRVATEAFF
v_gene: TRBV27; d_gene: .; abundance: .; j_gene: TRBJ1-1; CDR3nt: TGTGCCAGCAGTGCGCGATCAAGCACCCTTTCTGAAGCTTTCTTT; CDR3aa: CASSARSSTLSEAFF
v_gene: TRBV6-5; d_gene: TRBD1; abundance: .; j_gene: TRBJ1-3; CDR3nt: TGTGCCAGCAGTTACGGGGACAGGGTTGGAAACACCATATATTTT; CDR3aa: CASSYGDRVGNTIYF
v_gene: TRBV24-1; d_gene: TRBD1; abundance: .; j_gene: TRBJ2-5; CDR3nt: TGTGCCACCAGTGAAGGGGGCAGGAAACTCAAAGAGACCCAGTACTTC; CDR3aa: CATSEGGRKLKETQYF
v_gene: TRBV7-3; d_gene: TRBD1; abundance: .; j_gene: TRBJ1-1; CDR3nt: TGTGCCAGCAGCACAGGGGTGAACACTGAAGCTTTCTTT; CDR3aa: CASSTGVNTEAFF
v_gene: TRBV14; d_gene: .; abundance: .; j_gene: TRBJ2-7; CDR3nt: TGTGCCAGCAGCCTACGCGGCGGGAAGGCCTCCTACGAGCAGTACTTC; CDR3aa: CASSLRGGKASYEQYF
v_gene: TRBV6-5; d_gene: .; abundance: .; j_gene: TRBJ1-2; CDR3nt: TGTGCCAGCAGTTACTCGCTTAGGGAGGGCTACACCTTC; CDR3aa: CASSYSLREGYTF
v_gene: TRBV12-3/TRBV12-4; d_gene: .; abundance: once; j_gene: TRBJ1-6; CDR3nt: TGTGCCAGCAGTTTGCGGGCGGGCTCACCCCTCCACTTT; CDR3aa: CASSLRAGSPLHF
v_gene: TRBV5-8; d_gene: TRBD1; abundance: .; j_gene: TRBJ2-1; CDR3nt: TGTGCCAGCAGCTTAGACAGGGTAGGGAACAATGAGCAGTTCTTC; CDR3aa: CASSLDRVGNNEQFF
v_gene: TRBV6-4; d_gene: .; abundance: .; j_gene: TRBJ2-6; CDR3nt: TGTGCCAGCAGTGCGGGGGCTGGGGCCAACGTCCTGACTTTC; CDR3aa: CASSAGAGANVLTF
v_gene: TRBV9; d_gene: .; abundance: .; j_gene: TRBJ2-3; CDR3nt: TGTGCCAGCAGTTTACGGGTGGGCACAGATACGCAGTATTTT; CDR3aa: CASSLRVGTDTQYF
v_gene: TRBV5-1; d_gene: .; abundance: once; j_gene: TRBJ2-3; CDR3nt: TGCGCCAGCAGCTTTAGAGTCCGAGGAGGGGGCACAGATACGCAGTATTTT; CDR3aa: CASSFRVRGGGTDTQYF
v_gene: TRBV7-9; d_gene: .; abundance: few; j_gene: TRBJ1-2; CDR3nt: TGTGCCAGCAGCTTAGACGGACTTGTCTATGGCTACACCTTC; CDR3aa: CASSLDGLVYGYTF
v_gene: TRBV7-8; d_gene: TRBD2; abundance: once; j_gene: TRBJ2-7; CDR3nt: TGTGCCAGCAGCCTAGGACTAGCGGGAGGTTACGAGCAGTACTTC; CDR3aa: CASSLGLAGGYEQYF
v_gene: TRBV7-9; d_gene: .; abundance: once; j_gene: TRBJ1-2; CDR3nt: TGTGCCAGCAGCCTGACAGATTATGGCTACACCTTC; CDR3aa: CASSLTDYGYTF
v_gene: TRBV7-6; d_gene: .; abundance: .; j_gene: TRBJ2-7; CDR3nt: TGTGCCAGCAGCTTAGGAGTGAATTCCTACGAGCAGTACTTC; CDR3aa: CASSLGVNSYEQYF
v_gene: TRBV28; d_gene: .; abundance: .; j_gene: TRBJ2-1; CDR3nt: TGTGCCAGCAGCTCCACTAGGATCGAATACAATGAGCAGTTCTTC; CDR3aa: CASSSTRIEYNEQFF
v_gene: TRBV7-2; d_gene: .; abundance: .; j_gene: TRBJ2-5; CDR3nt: TGTGCCAGCAGCTTAGGGGTGGGGGCAGGGCAAGAGACCCAGTACTTC; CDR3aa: CASSLGVGAGQETQYF
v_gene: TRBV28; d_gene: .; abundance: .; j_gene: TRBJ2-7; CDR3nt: TGTGCCAGCAGTTTAGGCCCCTACGGGGGAAGCTCCTACGAGCAGTACTTC; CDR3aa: CASSLGPYGGSSYEQYF
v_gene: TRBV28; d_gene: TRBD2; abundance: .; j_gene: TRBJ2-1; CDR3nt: TGTGCCAGCAGTCCATTAGCGGGAGGGATCAATGAGCAGTTCTTC; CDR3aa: CASSPLAGGINEQFF
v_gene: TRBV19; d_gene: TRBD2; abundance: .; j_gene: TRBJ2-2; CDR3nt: TGTGCCAGTAGTATGGGGGGGGACACCGGGGAGCTGTTTTTT; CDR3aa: CASSMGGDTGELFF
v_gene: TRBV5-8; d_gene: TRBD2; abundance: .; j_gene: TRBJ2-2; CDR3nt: TGTGCCAGCAGCCCCCGGACGGCGGGGGCCGGGGAGCTGTTTTTT; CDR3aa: CASSPRTAGAGELFF
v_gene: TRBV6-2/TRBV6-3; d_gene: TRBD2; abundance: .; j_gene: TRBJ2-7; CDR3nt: TGTGCCAGCAGCCAAGCGGGAGTTCGCGAGCAGTACTTC; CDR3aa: CASSQAGVREQYF
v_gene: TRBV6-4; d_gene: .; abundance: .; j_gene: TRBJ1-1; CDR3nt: TGTGCCAGCCGCTCGGGGACTGAAGCTTTCTTT; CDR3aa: CASRSGTEAFF
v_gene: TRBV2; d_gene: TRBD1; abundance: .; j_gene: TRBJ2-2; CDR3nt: TGTGCCAGCACACAACAGGGGACGAACACCGGGGAGCTGTTTTTT; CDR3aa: CASTQQGTNTGELFF